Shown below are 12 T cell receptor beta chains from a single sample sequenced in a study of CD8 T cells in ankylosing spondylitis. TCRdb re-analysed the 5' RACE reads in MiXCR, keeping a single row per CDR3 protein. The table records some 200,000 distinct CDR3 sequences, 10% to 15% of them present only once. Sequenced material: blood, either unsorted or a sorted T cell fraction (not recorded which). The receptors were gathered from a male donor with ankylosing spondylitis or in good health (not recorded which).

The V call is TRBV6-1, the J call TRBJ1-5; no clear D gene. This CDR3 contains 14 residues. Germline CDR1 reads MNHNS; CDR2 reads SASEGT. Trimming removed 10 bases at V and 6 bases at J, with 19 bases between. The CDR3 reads CATGPLSQGQPQHF. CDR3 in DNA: TGTGCCACCGGGCCCCTCAGCCAAGGTCAGCCCCAGCATTTT.

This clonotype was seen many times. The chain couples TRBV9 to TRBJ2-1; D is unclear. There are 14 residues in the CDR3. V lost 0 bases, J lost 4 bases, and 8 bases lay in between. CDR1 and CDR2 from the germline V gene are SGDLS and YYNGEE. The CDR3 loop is CASSVVGAYNEQFF. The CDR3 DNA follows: TGTGCCAGCAGCGTAGTAGGAGCATACAATGAGCAGTTCTTC.

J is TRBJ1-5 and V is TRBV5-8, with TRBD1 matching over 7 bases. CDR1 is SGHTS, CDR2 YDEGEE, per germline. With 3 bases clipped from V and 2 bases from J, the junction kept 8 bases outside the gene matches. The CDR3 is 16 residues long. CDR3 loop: CASSSTGYLGNQPQHF. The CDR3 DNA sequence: TGTGCCAGCAGCTCGACAGGGTATCTTGGCAATCAGCCCCAGCATTTT.

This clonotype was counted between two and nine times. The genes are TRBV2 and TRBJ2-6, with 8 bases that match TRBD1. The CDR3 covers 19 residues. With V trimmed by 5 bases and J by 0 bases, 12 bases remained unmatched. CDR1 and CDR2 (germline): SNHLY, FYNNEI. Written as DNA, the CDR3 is TGTGCCAGCAGTACCCCCGTTTCGGACAGGGACTCTGGGGCCAACGTCCTGACTTTC. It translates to CASSTPVSDRDSGANVLTF.

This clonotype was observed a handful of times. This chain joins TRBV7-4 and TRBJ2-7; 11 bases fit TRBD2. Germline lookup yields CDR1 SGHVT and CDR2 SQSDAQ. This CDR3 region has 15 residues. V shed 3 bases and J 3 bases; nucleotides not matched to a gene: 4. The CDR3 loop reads CASSLTSGVLYEQYF. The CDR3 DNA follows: TGTGCCAGCAGCTTGACTAGCGGGGTACTCTACGAGCAGTACTTC.

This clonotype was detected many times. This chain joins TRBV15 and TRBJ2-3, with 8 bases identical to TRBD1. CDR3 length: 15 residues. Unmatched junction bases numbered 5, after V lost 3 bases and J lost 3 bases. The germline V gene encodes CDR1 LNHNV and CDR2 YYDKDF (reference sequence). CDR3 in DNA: TGTGCCACCAGCAGCGCGACAGGGGCAACAGATACGCAGTATTTT. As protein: CATSSATGATDTQYF.

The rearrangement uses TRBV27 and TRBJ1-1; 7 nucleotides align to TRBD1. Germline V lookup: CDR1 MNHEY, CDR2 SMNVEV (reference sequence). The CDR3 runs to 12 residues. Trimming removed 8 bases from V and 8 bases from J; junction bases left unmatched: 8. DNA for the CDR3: TGTGCCAGCTGGATACAGGGGACCGAAGCTTTCTTT. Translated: CASWIQGTEAFF.

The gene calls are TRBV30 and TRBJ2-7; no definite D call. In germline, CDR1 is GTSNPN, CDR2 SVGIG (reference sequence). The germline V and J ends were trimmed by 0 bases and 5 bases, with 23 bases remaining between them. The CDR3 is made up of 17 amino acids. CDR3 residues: CAWSVKSNRVRWNEQYF. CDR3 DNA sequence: TGTGCCTGGAGTGTAAAGTCGAATCGGGTACGTTGGAACGAGCAGTACTTC.

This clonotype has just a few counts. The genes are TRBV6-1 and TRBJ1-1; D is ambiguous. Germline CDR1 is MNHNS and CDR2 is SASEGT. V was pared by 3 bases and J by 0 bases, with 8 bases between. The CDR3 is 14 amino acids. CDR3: CASSDEGLNTEAFF. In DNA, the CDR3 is TGTGCCAGCAGTGACGAAGGGTTGAACACTGAAGCTTTCTTT.

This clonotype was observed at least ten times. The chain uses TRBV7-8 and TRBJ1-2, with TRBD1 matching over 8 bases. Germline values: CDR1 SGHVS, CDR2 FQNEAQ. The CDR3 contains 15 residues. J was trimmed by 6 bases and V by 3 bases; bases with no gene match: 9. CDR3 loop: CASSFSQGAANGYTF. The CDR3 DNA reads TGTGCCAGCAGCTTTTCGCAGGGGGCTGCAAATGGCTACACCTTC.

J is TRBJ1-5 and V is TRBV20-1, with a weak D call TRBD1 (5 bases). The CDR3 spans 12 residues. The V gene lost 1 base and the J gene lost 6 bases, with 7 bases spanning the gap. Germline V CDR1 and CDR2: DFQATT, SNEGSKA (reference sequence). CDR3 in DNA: TGCAGTGCTAGAGGCGGGGCTCAGCCCCAGCATTTT. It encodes CSARGGAQPQHF.

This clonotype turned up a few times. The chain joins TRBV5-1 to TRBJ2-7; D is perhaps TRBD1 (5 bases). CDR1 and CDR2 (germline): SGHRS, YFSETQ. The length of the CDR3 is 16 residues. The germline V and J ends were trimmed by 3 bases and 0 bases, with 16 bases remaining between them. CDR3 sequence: CASSSFDSHFSYEQYF. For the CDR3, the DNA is TGCGCCAGCAGCTCCTTCGACAGCCACTTCTCCTACGAGCAGTACTTC.